The TCR beta chain under discussion was sequenced for a study of cytomegalovirus exposure and HLA in healthy donors. Amplification used 60 Vbeta primers and 13 Jbeta primers. TCRdb's copy holds only in-frame clones and misses some; the assay was immunoSEQ multiplex PCR. The data show about 160,000 clones, about two thirds seen once. The CDR3 sequence is 13 residues long. The ends were cut back, 7 bases at V and 4 bases at J, with 16 bases in the middle. The germline V gene has CDR1 SQVTM and CDR2 ANQGSEA. Sequencing was done on a sample of PBMCs. The V gene is TRBV29-1, the J gene TRBJ1-2; D ambiguous. This clonotype originated in a woman younger than 45 in good health and CMV-seronegative. CDR3 nucleotide sequence: TGCAGCGCCCCGACTAATGATCGCTATGGCTACACCTTC. This gives the protein CSAPTNDRYGYTF.